The clone carrying this T cell receptor beta chain was seen many times. The data are from a study of response to subunit inactivated influenza vaccine. MiXCR, run by TCRdb on the RT-PCR reads, gives a single entry per CDR3 protein. The sample yields under 550,000 distinct CDR3 sequences, around 8% seen once. This CDR3 is 17 amino acids long. Germline V CDR1 and CDR2: SGHRS, YFSETQ. V was trimmed by 0 bases and J by 0 bases, leaving 14 bases between them. The chain is built from TRBV5-1 and TRBJ2-3; D is possibly TRBD2 (6 bases). The sample was PBMCs from blood, taken roughly 24 months after vaccination. This clonotype was sampled from a man aged 50-75 years who received an inactivated influenza vaccine. The CDR3 nucleotides are TGCGCCAGCAGCTTGGGGCTCGGCGGGGCTAGCACAGATACGCAGTATTTT. Translated: CASSLGLGGASTDTQYF.